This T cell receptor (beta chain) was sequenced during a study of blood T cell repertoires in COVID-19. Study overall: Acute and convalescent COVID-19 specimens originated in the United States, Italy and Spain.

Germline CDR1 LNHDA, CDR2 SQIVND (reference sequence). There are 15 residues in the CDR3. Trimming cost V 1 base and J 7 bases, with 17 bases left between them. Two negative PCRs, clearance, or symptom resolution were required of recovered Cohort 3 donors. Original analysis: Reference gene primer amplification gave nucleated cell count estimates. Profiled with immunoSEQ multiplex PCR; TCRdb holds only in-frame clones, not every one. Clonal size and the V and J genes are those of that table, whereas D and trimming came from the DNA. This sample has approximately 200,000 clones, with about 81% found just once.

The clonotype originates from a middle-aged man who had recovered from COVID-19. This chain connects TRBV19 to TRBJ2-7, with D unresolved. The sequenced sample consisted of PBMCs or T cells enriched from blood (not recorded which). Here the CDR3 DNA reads TGTGCCAGTAGTATAGCGGTGACCCTCGCCGGGGAGCAGTACTTC. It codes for CASSIAVTLAGEQYF.